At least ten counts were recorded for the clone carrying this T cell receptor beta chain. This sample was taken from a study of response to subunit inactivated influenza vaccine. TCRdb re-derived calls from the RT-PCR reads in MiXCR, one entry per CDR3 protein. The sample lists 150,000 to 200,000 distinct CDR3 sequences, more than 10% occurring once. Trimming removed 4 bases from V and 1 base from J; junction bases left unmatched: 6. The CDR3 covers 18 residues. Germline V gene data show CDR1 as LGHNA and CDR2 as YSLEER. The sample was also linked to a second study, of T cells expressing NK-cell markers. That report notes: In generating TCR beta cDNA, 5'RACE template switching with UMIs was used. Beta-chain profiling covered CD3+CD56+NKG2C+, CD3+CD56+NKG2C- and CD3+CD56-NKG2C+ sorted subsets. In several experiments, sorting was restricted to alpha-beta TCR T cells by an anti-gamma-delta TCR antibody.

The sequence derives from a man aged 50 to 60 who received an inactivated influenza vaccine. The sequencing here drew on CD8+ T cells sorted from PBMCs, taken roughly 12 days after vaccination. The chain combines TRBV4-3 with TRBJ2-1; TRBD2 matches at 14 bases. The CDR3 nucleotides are TGCGCCAGCAGCCCCACGCGGACTAGCGGGGGGTCCTACAATGAGCAGTTCTTC. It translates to CASSPTRTSGGSYNEQFF.